A single T cell receptor (beta chain) is shown here with its context. Its antigen is unknown. This record belongs to a study of shared clonotypes between healthy human individuals. Findings and caveats of the study: Approximately 4.6% of naive CD4 clonotypes were shared across four donors. Generation probabilities were higher for clonotypes shared across all four sorted-subset donors than for unshared ones.

The table came from immunoSEQ multiplex PCR; TCRdb's copy has only in-frame clones and leaves some out. The sample lists 800,000 to 1,200,000 clones; about 80% were seen once. CDR3 length equals 15 residues. Deletions cut 4 bases from V and 10 bases from J, with 19 bases between. Germline CDR1 MNHNS, CDR2 SASEGT. The source material was memory CD4+ T cells from PBMCs. This sample's subset: CD45RA-negative fraction. This clonotype originated in a man between 18 and 35 years old in good health. Some clones in this sample may be carry-over from other donors' samples. The chain employs TRBV6-1 and TRBJ1-4; D perhaps matches TRBD1 (5 bases). The CDR3 coding sequence is TGTGCCAGCAGTGCAAACCGGGACGGGGGGGGAAAACTGTTTTTT. Protein: CASSANRDGGGKLFF.